One and the same sample provided the 9 T cell receptor beta chains below, sequenced in a study of spatial heterogeneity in lung cancer. TCRdb re-derived calls from the 5' RACE reads in MiXCR, one entry per CDR3 protein. The sample consists of about 80,000 distinct CDR3 sequences, approximately 18% of them appearing once. Regarding time point: sample taken at primary tumor resection. Whole RNA was taken from tumor, nontumor lung or frozen PBMC; it was then sequenced unsorted. Sequencing used PBMCs, obtained at surgery. These receptors were taken from a male donor with early-stage non-small cell lung cancer.

This clonotype was picked up a small number of times. V is TRBV18 and J is TRBJ2-1; 12 nucleotides align to TRBD2. The germline gives CDR1 KGHSH, CDR2 LQKENI. The trim removed 8 bases at V and 1 base at J, leaving 9 bases unmatched. The CDR3 spans 17 residues. The CDR3 DNA sequence: TGTGCCAGCACCCTAGCGGGGGGGCCCCTATCCTACAATGAGCAGTTCTTC. The encoded protein is CASTLAGGPLSYNEQFF.

This clonotype was found a few times. The chain uses TRBV6-5 and TRBJ2-7; D remains ambiguous. The germline V and J ends were trimmed by 2 bases and 3 bases, with 8 bases remaining between them. This CDR3 contains 13 residues. Germline lookup yields CDR1 MNHEY and CDR2 SVGAGI. Here the CDR3 DNA reads TGTGCCAGCAGTTACGGGCAGTACTACGAGCAGTACTTC. It codes for CASSYGQYYEQYF.

V is TRBV5-1 and J is TRBJ1-6, with 7 bases fitting TRBD1. Germline CDR1 reads SGHRS; CDR2 reads YFSETQ. V lost 4 bases, J lost 6 bases, and 4 bases stayed unmatched. This CDR3 has 14 amino acids. The CDR3 nucleotides are TGCGCCAGCAGCGAGGGACAGATTAATTCACCCCTCCACTTT. Translated, it gives CASSEGQINSPLHF.

This clonotype was counted between two and nine times. The V call is TRBV6-2 or TRBV6-3, the J call TRBJ2-5; TRBD1 is a possible D gene (6 bases). Deletions cut 6 bases from V and 5 bases from J, with 10 bases between. Germline CDR1 and CDR2: MNHEY and SVGEGT. There are 12 residues in the CDR3. The chain's CDR3 is CASSHRAETQYF. The CDR3 bases are TGTGCCAGCAGCCACAGGGCGGAGACCCAGTACTTC.

The genes are TRBV5-1 and TRBJ1-1; the D is unclear. V gave up 5 bases and J gave up 1 base, with 9 bases separating them. CDR1 and CDR2 (germline): SGHRS, YFSETQ. The CDR3 covers 13 residues. The CDR3 DNA reads as TGCGCCAGCAGGAGGACGGAGAACACTGAAGCTTTCTTT. This codes for CASRRTENTEAFF. The full variable domain, with the rest looked up from reference TRBV5-1 and TRBJ1-1, is KAGVTQTPRYLIKTRGQQVTLSCSPISGHRSVSWYQQTPGQGLQFLFEYFSETQRNKGNFPGRFSGRQFSNSRSEMNVSTLELGDSALYLCASRRTENTEAFFGQGTRLTVV.

This clonotype came up many times. This chain links TRBV3-1 with TRBJ2-1; D uncertain. The length of the CDR3 is 11 residues. CDR1 is LGHDT, CDR2 YNNKEL, per germline (reference sequence). V shed 4 bases and J shed 9 bases, with 7 bases lying between them. The CDR3 protein is CASSLKGEQFF. The CDR3 nucleotides are TGTGCCAGCAGCCTAAAGGGTGAGCAGTTCTTC.

This clonotype has just a few counts. V and J are TRBV27 and TRBJ2-5, with TRBD1 identical over 7 bases. The CDR3 is 15 residues long. The V gene's germline CDR1 is MNHEY and CDR2 SMNVEV (reference sequence). J was trimmed by 2 bases and V by 3 bases; bases with no gene match: 6. The CDR3 loop is CASSLDRDRQETQYF. The CDR3 coding sequence is TGTGCCAGCAGTTTGGACCGGGACAGACAAGAGACCCAGTACTTC.

This clonotype was seen at least ten times. V and J are TRBV10-2 and TRBJ2-1; 11 bases align to TRBD2. The V and J ends lost 7 bases and 7 bases, in that order; junction bases with no gene match: 12. The CDR3 extends over 16 amino acids. Germline V gene lookup returns CDR1 WSHSY and CDR2 SAAADI. CDR3 DNA: TGCGCCAGCAAAGTACAGGGGTTAGCGGGAGGGAATGAGCAGTTCTTC. Protein sequence: CASKVQGLAGGNEQFF.

This clonotype was seen only a few times. The chain carries TRBV12-3 or TRBV12-4 and TRBJ2-7, with 14 nucleotides matching TRBD2. This CDR3 region has 15 residues. With 6 bases clipped from V and 7 bases from J, the junction kept 8 bases outside the gene matches. The CDR3 DNA sequence: TGTGCCAGCAGATGGGGACTAGCGGGAGTGGGTGAGCAGTACTTC. Translation: CASRWGLAGVGEQYF.